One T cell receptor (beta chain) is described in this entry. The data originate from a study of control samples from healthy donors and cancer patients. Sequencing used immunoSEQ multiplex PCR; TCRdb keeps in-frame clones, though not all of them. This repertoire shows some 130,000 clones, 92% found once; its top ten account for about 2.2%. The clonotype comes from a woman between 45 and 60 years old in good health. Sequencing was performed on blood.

CDR3 loop: CASSRAGGETQYF. In DNA, the CDR3 is TGCGCCAGCAGCCGGGCGGGAGGGGAGACCCAGTACTTC. V gene TRBV5-1 combines with J gene TRBJ2-5; 9 bases are a match to TRBD2. Germline assignment: CDR1 SGHRS and CDR2 YFSETQ. V lost 4 bases and J lost 5; bases outside the gene matches: 3. The CDR3 has 13 amino acids.